The 15 T cell receptor beta chains below all came from one sample that was sequenced in a study of neurological immune-mediated disorders. TCRdb redid the calling of the 5' RACE reads with MiXCR, one entry per CDR3 protein. This table holds tens of thousands of distinct CDR3 sequences, around 3.5% found once. Sequenced: PBMCs. The source of these receptors is a woman aged 50 to 65 with multiple sclerosis.

The sample holds many counts of this clonotype. The rearrangement links TRBV5-5 to TRBJ2-3; 9 nucleotides agree with TRBD1. Unmatched junction bases numbered 1, after V lost 2 bases and J lost 3 bases. CDR3 size: 14 residues. The V gene's germline CDR1 is SGHKS and CDR2 YYEKEE (reference sequence). Here the CDR3 DNA reads TGTGCCAGCAGCTTCGGACAGGGGACAGATACGCAGTATTTT. It is translated as CASSFGQGTDTQYF.

This clonotype has ten or more counts. The chain recombines TRBV7-2 with TRBJ2-2; 7 nucleotides align to TRBD2. V lost 2 bases and J lost 5; bases outside the gene matches: 8. Germline loops: CDR1 SGHTA, CDR2 FQGNSA. This CDR3 contains 16 residues. This CDR3 is CASSLIAGDRTGELFF. The CDR3 region has the DNA TGTGCCAGCAGCTTAATCGCGGGAGATCGAACCGGGGAGCTGTTTTTT.

This clonotype was detected many times. The chain combines TRBV4-3 with TRBJ2-1; D is possibly TRBD1 (6 bases). The V gene's germline CDR1 is LGHNA and CDR2 YSLEER. With 0 bases removed from V and 2 bases from J, the gap between germline ends came to 17 bases. CDR3 length: 18 residues. CDR3 residues: CASSQDHGVGATYNEQFF. The CDR3 DNA is TGCGCCAGCAGCCAAGATCACGGAGTGGGGGCGACCTACAATGAGCAGTTCTTC.

This clonotype was detected ten times or more. The genes are TRBV7-2 and TRBJ2-3; D gene unclear. CDR1 is SGHTA and CDR2 is FQGNSA in the germline V gene. This CDR3 spans 16 amino acids. V was pared by 5 bases and J by 0 bases, with 15 bases between. The DNA of the CDR3 is TGTGCCAGCAGCGCCCGACTCAGTACTAGCACAGATACGCAGTATTTT. This translates into CASSARLSTSTDTQYF. Full variable domain (missing parts from reference TRBV7-2 and TRBJ2-3): GAGVSQSPSNKVTEKGKDVELRCDPISGHTALYWYRQSLGQGLEFLIYFQGNSAPDKSGLPSDRFSAERTGGSVSTLTIQRTQQEDSAVYLCASSARLSTSTDTQYFGPGTRLTVL.

This clonotype was detected only a few times. The CDR3 sequence: CASSREPGQGATQYF. The DNA for the CDR3 is TGTGCCAGCAGCAGAGAGCCGGGACAGGGAGCGACCCAGTACTTC. This chain connects TRBV5-8 to TRBJ2-5, with TRBD1 matching 9 bases. Trimming removed 4 bases from V and 7 bases from J; junction bases left unmatched: 11. Germline V gene lookup returns CDR1 SGHTS and CDR2 YDEGEE. This CDR3 comprises 15 residues.

In its sample, this clonotype was seen many times. The chain employs TRBV15 and TRBJ2-7; D uncertain. This CDR3 comprises 16 residues. The germline gives CDR1 LNHNV, CDR2 YYDKDF (reference sequence). Trimming shortened V by 2 bases and J by 2 bases, and 16 bases separated the two germline ends. CDR3 sequence: CATSRPTASRPYEQYF. The CDR3 DNA is TGTGCCACCAGCAGACCCACAGCCTCCAGGCCCTACGAGCAGTACTTC. Together with reference TRBV15 and TRBJ2-7, the CDR3 gives the full variable domain: DAMVIQNPRYQVTQFGKPVTLSCSQTLNHNVMYWYQQKSSQAPKLLFHYYDKDFNNEADTPDNFQSRRPNTSFCFLDIRSPGLGDTAMYLCATSRPTASRPYEQYFGPGTRLTVT.

This clonotype showed up many times. The chain carries TRBV7-6 and TRBJ1-6; TRBD1 matches 8 bases. Trimming took 5 bases from V and 10 from J; bases not matched to a gene: 7. Germline V gene lookup returns CDR1 SGHVS and CDR2 FNYEAQ. The CDR3 sequence is 14 residues long. The CDR3 region has the DNA TGTGCCAGCAGCCCAAGGACAGGGCACTCACCCCTCCACTTT. Encoded protein: CASSPRTGHSPLHF.

The rearrangement joins TRBV10-3 to TRBJ1-6; the match to TRBD1 covers 10 bases. The germline V gene has CDR1 ENHRY and CDR2 SYGVKD. This CDR3 has 14 residues. V gave up 7 bases and J gave up 7 bases; unmatched junction bases: 4. In nucleotides, the CDR3 is TGTGCCATCAAGCGGGACAGGGGCAATTCACCCCTCCACTTT. Translated: CAIKRDRGNSPLHF.

With respect to this clonotype: A much larger clone sits a single nucleotide away, making a read error possible. The rearrangement uses TRBV4-3 and TRBJ2-5, with D perhaps matching TRBD2 (5 bases). The CDR3 length is 14 residues. Germline assignment: CDR1 LGHNA and CDR2 YSLEER. Trimming took off 1 base at V and 7 bases at J, with 13 bases between the two ends. The CDR3 loop reads CASSQGLFEGTQYF. CDR3 DNA sequence: TGCGCCAGCAGCCAAGGACTATTCGAAGGGACCCAGTACTTC.

This clonotype was seen more than once but under ten times. The genes are TRBV20-1 and TRBJ2-3; tentative D call: TRBD2 (5 bases). V shed 6 bases and J shed 3 bases, with 10 bases lying between them. The length of the CDR3 is 12 residues. Germline-derived CDR1 and CDR2 are DFQATT and SNEGSKA (reference sequence). The CDR3: CSASPGTDTQYF. CDR3 coding DNA: TGCAGTGCGAGCCCGGGGACAGATACGCAGTATTTT.

This clonotype was seen many times. This chain uses TRBV7-2 with TRBJ2-7, with 12 nucleotides matching TRBD2. Trimming removed 0 bases from V and 5 bases from J; junction bases left unmatched: 8. The CDR3 sequence is 17 residues long. Germline CDR1 is SGHTA and CDR2 is FQGNSA. The CDR3 reads CASSLAPRASGGDEQYF. The CDR3 nucleotides read TGTGCCAGCAGCTTAGCTCCGAGGGCTAGCGGGGGGGACGAGCAGTACTTC.

This clonotype was counted between two and nine times. The genes are TRBV20-1 and TRBJ1-5, with unresolved D. The CDR3 extends over 16 amino acids. Trimming took off 3 bases at V and 0 bases at J, with 15 bases between the two ends. Looked up from germline, CDR1 is DFQATT and CDR2 is SNEGSKA (reference sequence). CDR3 amino acids: CSASRGAANSNQPQHF. CDR3 nucleotide sequence: TGCAGTGCTAGTCGTGGCGCGGCGAATAGCAATCAGCCCCAGCATTTT.

This clonotype was recorded at least ten times. The chain has TRBV10-3 and TRBJ2-7, with D perhaps being TRBD1 or TRBD2 (6 bases each). V shed 3 bases and J shed 4 bases, with 22 bases lying between them. CDR1 is ENHRY, CDR2 SYGVKD, per germline. The CDR3 contains 17 residues. CDR3 region: CAISDLGGNRKTYEQYF. The CDR3 DNA reads as TGTGCCATCAGTGATCTAGGGGGGAACAGGAAGACTTACGAGCAGTACTTC.

This clonotype showed up many times. This chain joins TRBV5-1 and TRBJ2-1; 11 nucleotides line up with TRBD1. V lost 0 bases, J lost 9 bases, and 5 bases stayed unmatched. This CDR3 spans 15 amino acids. Looked up from germline, CDR1 is SGHRS and CDR2 is YFSETQ. In DNA, the CDR3 is TGCGCCAGCAGCTTGGTAGGACAGGGGGCGAGTGAGCAGTTCTTC. This codes for CASSLVGQGASEQFF.

This clonotype was seen at least ten times. V usage is TRBV27 and J usage is TRBJ2-7; D might be TRBD1 (6 bases). The germline V gene has CDR1 MNHEY and CDR2 SMNVEV (reference sequence). Trimming cost V 11 bases and J 5 bases, with 16 bases left between them. The CDR3 sequence is 12 residues long. The CDR3 nucleotides read TGTGCCTCAAAAACAGGGAGCCACGAGCAGTACTTC. Translating it yields CASKTGSHEQYF.